The 18 T cell receptor beta chains below come from one sample, sequenced in a study of shared clonotypes between healthy human individuals. Clones were sequenced by immunoSEQ multiplex PCR, and TCRdb holds only the in-frame ones, with some missing. The data show fewer than 1.6 million clones, with around 98.5% seen just once and 0.36% held by the top ten. Sequencing used naive CD4+ T cells sorted from blood. As for subset: CD45RA+ positively selected. These receptors were taken from a man aged 25 to 40 in good health.

The chain joins TRBV30 to TRBJ1-3, with D perhaps matching TRBD1 (5 bases). The V and J ends lost 4 bases and 0 bases respectively, with 10 bases between them. Germline V gene lookup returns CDR1 GTSNPN and CDR2 SVGIG (reference sequence). The CDR3 length is 14 residues. The CDR3 bases are TGTGCCTGGACCTCCGACAGCTCTGGAAACACCATATATTTT. Protein sequence: CAWTSDSSGNTIYF.

V and J are TRBV11-1 and TRBJ2-5, with 13 nucleotides matching TRBD2. The CDR3 sequence is 15 residues long. The J segment lost 5 bases and the V segment lost 5 bases, leaving 5 bases of the junction unmatched. Germline values: CDR1 SGHAT, CDR2 FQDESV (reference sequence). CDR3 sequence (DNA): TGTGCCAGCAGCGTGACTAGCGGGAGGTCGGAGACCCAGTACTTC. It translates to CASSVTSGRSETQYF.

The chain recombines TRBV5-1 with TRBJ2-2; TRBD1 matches 10 bases. Germline V gives CDR1 SGHRS, CDR2 YFSETQ. The length of the CDR3 is 17 residues. J lost 4 bases, V lost 3 bases, and 9 bases had no gene match. The CDR3: CASSWDRGPAGTGELFF. CDR3 in DNA: TGCGCCAGCAGCTGGGACAGGGGACCTGCGGGCACCGGGGAGCTGTTTTTT.

The chain uses TRBV11-3 and TRBJ2-5; TRBD1 is a possible D gene (5 bases). Trimming pared 1 base from V and 3 bases from J, leaving 9 bases between. The germline V gene encodes CDR1 SGHNT and CDR2 YENEEA. The CDR3 is 14 amino acids. DNA of the CDR3: TGTGCCAGCAGCTTAGCAGGGCCCGAAGAGACCCAGTACTTC. It codes for CASSLAGPEETQYF.

The V and J genes are TRBV14 and TRBJ2-2, with D maybe TRBD1 (6 bases). Trimming cost V 4 bases and J 0 bases, with 18 bases left between them. Germline assignment: CDR1 SGHDN and CDR2 FVKESK. This CDR3 has 18 residues. The CDR3 sequence: CASSRYFITGPNTGELFF. The DNA for the CDR3 is TGTGCCAGCAGCCGATATTTTATCACAGGGCCGAACACCGGGGAGCTGTTTTTT.

CDR3 region: CASSVSVHLGYTF. Written as DNA, the CDR3 is TGTGCCAGTAGTGTGTCGGTCCATCTTGGCTACACCTTC. The chain couples TRBV19 to TRBJ1-2; D remains ambiguous. CDR3 size: 13 residues. V dropped 5 bases and J dropped 7 bases, with 14 bases sitting between them. The germline CDR1 and CDR2 sequences are LNHDA and SQIVND (reference sequence).

The J gene is TRBJ2-3, the V gene TRBV7-9, with D perhaps matching TRBD1 (6 bases). Germline assignment: CDR1 SEHNR and CDR2 FQNEAQ (reference sequence). With 6 bases removed from V and 1 base from J, the gap between germline ends came to 14 bases. The CDR3 loop spans 15 amino acids. In DNA, the CDR3 is TGTGCCAGCAGTATAGGGACACTTCGCACAGATACGCAGTATTTT. This gives the protein CASSIGTLRTDTQYF.

This clone came up once. The J gene is TRBJ2-7, the V gene TRBV4-3, with TRBD2 identical over 7 bases. The CDR3 is 14 amino acids. Germline V gene data show CDR1 as LGHNA and CDR2 as YSLEER. V dropped 0 bases and J dropped 3; count of bases not matched to a gene: 2. CDR3 sequence reads: CASSQDQRDYEQYF. The CDR3 DNA follows: TGCGCCAGCAGCCAAGATCAGCGGGACTACGAGCAGTACTTC.

The rearrangement links TRBV5-1 to TRBJ2-4; 7 bases align to TRBD1. From germline, CDR1 is SGHRS and CDR2 YFSETQ. This CDR3 has 13 residues. J lost 3 bases, V lost 5 bases, and 2 bases had no gene match. This CDR3 is CASSSGGKNIQYF. As DNA, the CDR3 is TGCGCCAGCAGTTCAGGGGGCAAAAACATTCAGTACTTC.

The chain combines TRBV18 with TRBJ1-4; a weak D match, TRBD1 (6 bases). Germline V lookup: CDR1 KGHSH, CDR2 LQKENI. There are 15 residues in the CDR3. The V gene lost 0 bases and the J gene lost 7 bases, with 12 bases spanning the gap. The CDR3 sequence: CASSPPGRGSEKLFF. The DNA of the CDR3 is TGTGCCAGCTCACCACCAGGGAGGGGGAGTGAAAAACTGTTTTTT.

V gene TRBV2 combines with J gene TRBJ2-2, with 8 bases fitting TRBD1. The CDR3 runs 17 residues. V dropped 4 bases and J dropped 6; count of bases not matched to a gene: 13. Germline V gene lookup returns CDR1 SNHLY and CDR2 FYNNEI. In nucleotides, the CDR3 is TGTGCCAGCAGTGGGCCCGCGGACAGGGAAATTTCCGGGGAGCTGTTTTTT. It encodes CASSGPADREISGELFF.

This chain connects TRBV7-8 to TRBJ2-7; no reliable D call. V dropped 4 bases and J dropped 2 bases, with 12 bases sitting between them. This CDR3 contains 14 residues. The germline CDR1 and CDR2 sequences are SGHVS and FQNEAQ. For the CDR3, the DNA is TGTGCCAGCAGCTCAGGAGTATCTCCCTACGAGCAGTACTTC. It encodes CASSSGVSPYEQYF. The variable domain in full, completed from reference TRBV7-8 and TRBJ2-7, reads GAGVSQSPRYKVAKRGQDVALRCDPISGHVSLFWYQQALGQGPEFLTYFQNEAQLDKSGLPSDRFFAERPEGSVSTLKIQRTQQEDSAVYLCASSSGVSPYEQYFGPGTRLTVT.

V and J are TRBV5-6 and TRBJ2-4; 7 bases are shared with TRBD2. Germline V gene sequence: CDR1 SGHDT, CDR2 YYEEEE. This CDR3 has 16 amino acids. V shed 0 bases, J shed 0 bases, and the junction held 3 bases outside the gene matches. The CDR3 sequence is CASSLGGGLAKNIQYF. The DNA for the CDR3 is TGTGCCAGCAGCTTGGGCGGGGGACTAGCCAAAAACATTCAGTACTTC.

The chain employs TRBV29-1 and TRBJ2-1, with D unclear. The CDR3 extends over 11 amino acids. Looked up from germline, CDR1 is SQVTM and CDR2 is ANQGSEA. V lost 5 bases and J lost 6, with 8 bases in between. The DNA of the CDR3 is TGCAGCGTTTCAGGCGTCAATGAGCAGTTCTTC. It translates to CSVSGVNEQFF.

The chain carries TRBV2 and TRBJ2-2; 7 positions match TRBD1. Germline V gene sequence: CDR1 SNHLY, CDR2 FYNNEI. The CDR3 contains 18 residues. The V gene end was trimmed by 1 base and the J gene end by 4 bases; junction bases not matched to a gene: 12. The CDR3 spells CASSEDVVRQGGTGELFF. CDR3 DNA sequence: TGTGCCAGCAGTGAAGACGTGGTAAGACAGGGTGGCACCGGGGAGCTGTTTTTT.

This clone has a single count. The sample holds other DNA sequences that translate to the same CDR3. The chain has TRBV20-1 and TRBJ2-1; D gene ambiguous. V lost 5 bases, J lost 3 bases, and 5 bases lay in between. The germline CDR1 and CDR2 sequences are DFQATT and SNEGSKA (reference sequence). The CDR3 length is 11 residues. The chain's CDR3 is CSAALYNEQFF. Written as DNA, the CDR3 is TGCAGTGCTGCCCTCTACAATGAGCAGTTCTTC.

DNA of the CDR3: TGTGCCAGCAGCGTAGGAAGCCTACCGGGACCCTCCTACGAGCAGTACTTC. This translates into CASSVGSLPGPSYEQYF. The chain carries TRBV9 and TRBJ2-7, with D perhaps assigned TRBD1 or TRBD2 (5 bases each). CDR3 size: 17 residues. Trimming cost V 0 bases and J 0 bases, with 16 bases left between them. Germline V lookup: CDR1 SGDLS, CDR2 YYNGEE.

The rearrangement joins TRBV6-5 to TRBJ2-1; D may be TRBD1 (6 bases). The V end lost 5 bases, the J end lost 3 bases, and 14 bases lay between the germline ends. The CDR3 length is 15 residues. From germline, CDR1 is MNHEY and CDR2 SVGAGI. The CDR3 sequence: CASSTADRIYNEQFF. The CDR3 region has the DNA TGTGCCAGCAGTACCGCCGACAGGATCTACAATGAGCAGTTCTTC.